This T cell receptor beta chain was documented in a study of cytomegalovirus exposure and HLA in healthy donors. Overall study: Under 85% of around 400 genotyped donors fell in the Caucasian-associated ancestry cluster.

Whole-study findings and limits: Among CMV-associated TCR beta chains, most appeared HLA-restricted in a later analysis. Later analysis associated a missense DCLRE1C variant with TCR beta V- and J-gene trimming.

Donors sampled were nominally healthy, though unrecorded immune exposures were likely. Both 60 Vbeta primers and 13 Jbeta primers went into the PCR. Data came from immunoSEQ multiplex PCR; TCRdb stores just in-frame clones and leaves some out. The profile shows about 200,000 clones, 82% of them singletons. Concerning this clone itself: Its antigen is currently unknown.

Specimen: PBMCs. This sequence originates from a woman aged 40 to 50 in good health and CMV-seronegative.

Here the CDR3 reads CASNRENYGYTF. The DNA of the CDR3 is TGTGCCAGCAACAGGGAGAACTATGGCTACACCTTC. The gene calls are TRBV6-5 and TRBJ1-2; D perhaps matches TRBD1 (6 bases). The CDR3 sequence is 12 residues long. Germline V gene data show CDR1 as MNHEY and CDR2 as SVGAGI. V was cut by 7 bases and J by 2 bases, with 8 bases left in between.